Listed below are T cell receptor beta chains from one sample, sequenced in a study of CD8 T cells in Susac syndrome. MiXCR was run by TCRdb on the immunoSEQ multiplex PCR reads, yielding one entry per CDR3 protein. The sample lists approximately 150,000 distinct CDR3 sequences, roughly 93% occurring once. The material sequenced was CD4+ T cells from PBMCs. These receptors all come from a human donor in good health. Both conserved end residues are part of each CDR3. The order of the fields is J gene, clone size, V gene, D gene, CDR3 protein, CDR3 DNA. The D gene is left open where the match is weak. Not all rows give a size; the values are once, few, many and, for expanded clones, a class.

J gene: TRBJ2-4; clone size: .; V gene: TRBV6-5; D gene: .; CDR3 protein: CASSYGVSRDIQYF; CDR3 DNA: TGTGCCAGCAGTTACGGGGTGTCCAGGGACATTCAGTACTTC
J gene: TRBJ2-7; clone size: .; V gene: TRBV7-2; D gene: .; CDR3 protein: CASSVPPLYEQYF; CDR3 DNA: TGTGCCAGCAGCGTACCCCCACTCTACGAGCAGTACTTC
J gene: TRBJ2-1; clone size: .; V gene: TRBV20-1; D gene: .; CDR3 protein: CSALQQAKVFNEQFF; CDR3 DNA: TGCAGTGCTCTTCAACAGGCTAAGGTCTTCAATGAGCAGTTCTTC
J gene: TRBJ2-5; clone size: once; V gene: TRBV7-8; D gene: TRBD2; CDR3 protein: CASSSPSGGAGETQYF; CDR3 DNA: TGTGCCAGCAGCTCCCCTAGCGGGGGGGCCGGAGAGACCCAGTACTTC
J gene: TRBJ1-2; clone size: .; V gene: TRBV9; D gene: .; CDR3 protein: CASSVGGRRVGYTF; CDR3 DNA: TGTGCCAGCAGCGTAGGTGGCAGACGTGTTGGCTACACCTTC
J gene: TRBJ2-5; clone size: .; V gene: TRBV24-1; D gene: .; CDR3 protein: CATSDGAVETQYF; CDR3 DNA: TGTGCCACCAGTGATGGGGCCGTAGAGACCCAGTACTTC
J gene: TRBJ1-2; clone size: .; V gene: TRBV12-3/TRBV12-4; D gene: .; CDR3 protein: CASGPGSYYGYTF; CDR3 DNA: TGTGCCAGCGGGCCGGGGAGCTACTATGGCTACACCTTC
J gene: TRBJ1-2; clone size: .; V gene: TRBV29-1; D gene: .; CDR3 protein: CSVLGSGGYGYTF; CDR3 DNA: TGCAGCGTTCTAGGGTCCGGGGGCTATGGCTACACCTTC
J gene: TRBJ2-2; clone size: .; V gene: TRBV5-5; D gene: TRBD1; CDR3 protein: CASSLTGGTGELFF; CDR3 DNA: TGTGCCAGCAGCTTGACAGGGGGCACCGGGGAGCTGTTTTTT
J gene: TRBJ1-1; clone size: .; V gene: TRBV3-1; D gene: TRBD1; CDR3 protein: CASSQPGGGIEAFF; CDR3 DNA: TGTGCCAGCAGCCAGCCAGGGGGGGGCATTGAAGCTTTCTTT
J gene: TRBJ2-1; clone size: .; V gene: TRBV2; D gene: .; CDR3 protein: CASSRASYNEQFF; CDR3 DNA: TGTGCCAGTTCCCGGGCTAGCTACAATGAGCAGTTCTTC
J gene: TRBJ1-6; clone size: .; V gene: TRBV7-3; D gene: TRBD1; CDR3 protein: CASSGTANSPLHF; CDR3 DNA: TGTGCCAGCTCCGGGACAGCTAATTCACCCCTCCACTTT